The T cell receptor (beta chain) described here comes from a study of regulatory T cells in long-lasting Graves disease. The germline V gene encodes CDR1 SGHAT and CDR2 FQNNGV. The CDR3 extends over 16 amino acids. V gave up 6 bases and J gave up 0 bases; unmatched junction bases: 9. This clonotype came up many times. HTBI primers from iRepertoire and Arm-PCR of CDR3 regions yielded the TCR beta libraries. TCRdb re-called the multiplex PCR reads through MiXCR, storing one row per CDR3 protein. The data show about 620,000 distinct CDR3 sequences, under 20% seen once. The time point was: newly diagnosed GD, antithyroid drugs for less than 3 months. With RNA extracted from PBMCs as input, the TCR library was made. These records were also assigned to another study, of T cells in Graves' hyperthyroidism and ophthalmopathy. This second study notes: HTBI primers drove first-round RT-PCR of the TCR CDR3.

The sequence derives from a woman aged 25 to 45 with Graves disease. The rearrangement uses TRBV11-2 and TRBJ2-7; 9 bases line up with TRBD1. This specimen was peripheral blood mononuclear cells (PBMCs), taken at new diagnosis, from a patient treated with antithyroid drugs. Here the CDR3 DNA reads TGTGCCAGCAGTCCGATCGGGACAGGGTACTCCTACGAGCAGTACTTC. This encodes CASSPIGTGYSYEQYF.